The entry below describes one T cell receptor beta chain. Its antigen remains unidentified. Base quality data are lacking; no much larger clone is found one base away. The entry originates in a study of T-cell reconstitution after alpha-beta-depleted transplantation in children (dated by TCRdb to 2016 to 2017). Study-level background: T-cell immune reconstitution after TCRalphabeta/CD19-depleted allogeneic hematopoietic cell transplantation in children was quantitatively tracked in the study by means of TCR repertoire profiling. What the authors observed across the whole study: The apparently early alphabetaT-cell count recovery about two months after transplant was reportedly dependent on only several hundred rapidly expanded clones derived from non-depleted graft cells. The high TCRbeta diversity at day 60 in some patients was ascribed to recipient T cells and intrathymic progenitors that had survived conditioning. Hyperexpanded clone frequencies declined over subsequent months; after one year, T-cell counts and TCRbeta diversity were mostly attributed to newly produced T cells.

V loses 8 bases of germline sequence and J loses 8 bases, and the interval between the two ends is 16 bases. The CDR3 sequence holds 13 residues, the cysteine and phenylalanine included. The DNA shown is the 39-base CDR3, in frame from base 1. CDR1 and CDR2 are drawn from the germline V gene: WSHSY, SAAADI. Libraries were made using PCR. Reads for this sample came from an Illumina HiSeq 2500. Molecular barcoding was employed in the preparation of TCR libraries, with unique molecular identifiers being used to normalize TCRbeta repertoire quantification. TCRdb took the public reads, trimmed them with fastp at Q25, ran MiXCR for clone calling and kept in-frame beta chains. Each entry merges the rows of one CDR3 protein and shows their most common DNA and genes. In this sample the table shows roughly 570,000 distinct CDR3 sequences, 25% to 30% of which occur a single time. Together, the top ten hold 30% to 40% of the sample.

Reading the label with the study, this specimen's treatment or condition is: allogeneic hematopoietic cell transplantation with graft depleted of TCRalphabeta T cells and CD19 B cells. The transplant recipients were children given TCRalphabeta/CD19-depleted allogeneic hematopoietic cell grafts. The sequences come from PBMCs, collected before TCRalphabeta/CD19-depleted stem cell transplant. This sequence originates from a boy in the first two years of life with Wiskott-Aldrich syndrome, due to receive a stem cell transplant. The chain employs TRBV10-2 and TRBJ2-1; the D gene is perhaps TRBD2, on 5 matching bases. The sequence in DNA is TGCGCCAGCGGCGAGACGAGGGCGGATGAGCAGTTCTTC. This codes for CASGETRADEQFF.